Listed below are T cell receptor beta chains from one sample, sequenced in a study of CD8 T cells in ankylosing spondylitis. One entry per CDR3 protein results from TCRdb running MiXCR on the 5' RACE reads. This table has 200,000 to 250,000 distinct CDR3 sequences, 25% to 30% appearing once. The sequencing sample was made of blood, either unsorted or a sorted T cell fraction (not recorded which). Every receptor here comes from a male donor with ankylosing spondylitis or in good health (not recorded which). The CDR3 runs from the conserved cysteine through the conserved F or W. D genes are given only for firm matches. Rows may omit the clone size; those that give it use once, few, many or a size class.

size	V	D	length	J	DNA	CDR3
-	TRBV5-6	TRBD1	14	TRBJ2-7	TGTGCCAGCAGCGGGACAGGGCTCCCCTACGAGCAGTACTTC	CASSGTGLPYEQYF
-	TRBV29-1	-	13	TRBJ2-3	TGCAGCGGTATAACGTGGGGCACAGATACGCAGTATTTT	CSGITWGTDTQYF
-	TRBV20-1	-	11	TRBJ1-1	TGCAGTGCTAGTGGTAGCACTGAAGCTTTCTTT	CSASGSTEAFF
many	TRBV5-1	-	12	TRBJ1-1	TGCGCCAGCAGCCCCGATCGGACTGAAGCTTTCTTT	CASSPDRTEAFF
many	TRBV29-1	-	12	TRBJ1-3	TGCAGCGTTGAATGGGGTGGAAACACCATATATTTT	CSVEWGGNTIYF
-	TRBV20-1	TRBD2	16	TRBJ2-1	TGCAGTGCTAGAGACCACACTAGCGGCCTAAACAATGAGCAGTTCTTC	CSARDHTSGLNNEQFF
-	TRBV2	TRBD1	14	TRBJ1-6	TGTGCCAGCAACCTGGGACAGGATAATTCACCCCTCCACTTT	CASNLGQDNSPLHF
-	TRBV20-1	-	22	TRBJ1-1	TGCAGTGCTAGAGCTTTTATTTCGGCATCATGGGGGGCTGTATCTTCGGGCACTGAAGCTTTCTTT	CSARAFISASWGAVSSGTEAFF
many	TRBV10-3	-	12	TRBJ2-7	TGTGCCATCCGTGGGTGGGGGGACGAGCAGTACTTC	CAIRGWGDEQYF
many	TRBV20-1	-	12	TRBJ2-3	TGCAGTGCTAGCAATCAGGGAGATACGCAGTATTTT	CSASNQGDTQYF
many	TRBV7-7	-	14	TRBJ2-2	TGTGCTAGCAGCTTAGACTGGAACACCGGGGAGCTGTTTTTT	CASSLDWNTGELFF
many	TRBV20-1	TRBD2	15	TRBJ2-3	TGCAGTGCTAGTCGGACTAGCGGGAAGGGAGATACGCAGTATTTT	CSASRTSGKGDTQYF
many	TRBV20-1	TRBD2	12	TRBJ2-7	TGCAGTGCAACTAGCGGCTTCTACGAGCAGTACTTC	CSATSGFYEQYF
many	TRBV20-1	-	15	TRBJ2-3	TGCAGTGCTAGGAAACCCCGACTAGTTTCAGATACGCAGTATTTT	CSARKPRLVSDTQYF
-	TRBV2	-	14	TRBJ2-7	TGTGCCAGCAGTGGCAGGGGAGGTTTTACCGAGCAGTACTTC	CASSGRGGFTEQYF
-	TRBV29-1	-	13	TRBJ2-1	TGCAGCGTTCGGGCTAGCGACTACAATGAGCAGTTCTTC	CSVRASDYNEQFF
-	TRBV20-1	TRBD2	15	TRBJ2-1	TGCAGTGCTAGAGCGGGGAGCGGGAACTACAATGAGCAGTTCTTC	CSARAGSGNYNEQFF
-	TRBV5-1	TRBD1	14	TRBJ1-4	TGCGCCAGCAGCATCACAGGGGGTCGTGAAAAACTGTTTTTT	CASSITGGREKLFF
once	TRBV12-3/TRBV12-4	-	14	TRBJ2-7	TGTGCCAGCAGTTTAGCGGGAGCTAATTACGAGCAGTACTTC	CASSLAGANYEQYF
-	TRBV6-2/TRBV6-3	-	12	TRBJ2-7	TGTGCCAGCAGAGTTCGGCTGGGCGAGCAGTACTTC	CASRVRLGEQYF
many	TRBV20-1	-	15	TRBJ1-1	TGCAGTGCTAGAGATTTACAGGGTGGTTACACTGAAGCTTTCTTT	CSARDLQGGYTEAFF
many	TRBV6-2/TRBV6-3	TRBD1	16	TRBJ2-3	TGTGCCAGCAGTTACTTGGCCGGGACAGGTCAAGATACGCAGTATTTT	CASSYLAGTGQDTQYF
-	TRBV20-1	TRBD1	12	TRBJ2-7	TGCAGCCGTACAGGGGATGGCTACGAGCAGTACTTC	CSRTGDGYEQYF
-	TRBV10-3	TRBD1	15	TRBJ1-4	TGTGCCATCAGTCGAACACAGGGGAGCGATGAAAAACTGTTTTTT	CAISRTQGSDEKLFF
many	TRBV14	TRBD1	18	TRBJ1-1	TGTGCCAGCAGCCGAGGTTTGGGGACAGGGCGACTTAACACTGAAGCTTTCTTT	CASSRGLGTGRLNTEAFF
few	TRBV12-5	-	13	TRBJ1-1	TGTGCTAGTGGTTTGGAAATGAACACTGAAGCTTTCTTT	CASGLEMNTEAFF
-	TRBV29-1	-	14	TRBJ1-3	TGCAGCGTTGAATCAGGATTCTCTGGAAACACCATATATTTT	CSVESGFSGNTIYF
many	TRBV10-3	-	15	TRBJ2-1	TGTGCCATGCGTCCCGCAGAAAGCTCCTACAATGAGCAGTTCTTC	CAMRPAESSYNEQFF
-	TRBV20-1	TRBD2	15	TRBJ2-7	TGCAGTGCTAGTCACGGGGCTAGCGGGACCTACGAGCAGTACTTC	CSASHGASGTYEQYF
many	TRBV29-1	-	12	TRBJ1-1	TGCAGCGGTCGAGGGGTCTCTGGTGAAGCTTTCTTT	CSGRGVSGEAFF
few	TRBV6-1	-	13	TRBJ2-7	TGTGCCAGCAGCCGGGTCCAGCGATCCGAGCAGTACTTC	CASSRVQRSEQYF
many	TRBV20-1	TRBD2	15	TRBJ2-4	TGCAGTGCCGAAAGCGGGAGGTCGTCCAAAAACATTCAGTACTTC	CSAESGRSSKNIQYF
-	TRBV4-1	TRBD2	17	TRBJ2-1	TGCGCCAGCAGCCAAGATGTACTAGCGGGTAACTACAATGAGCAGTTCTTC	CASSQDVLAGNYNEQFF
many	TRBV5-1	-	15	TRBJ2-1	TGCGCCAGCAGCTTGGATGGAGAGGGGTACAATGAGCAGTTCTTC	CASSLDGEGYNEQFF
few	TRBV20-1	-	13	TRBJ2-5	TGCAGTGCTACGTACAGGGAAACAGAGACCCAGTACTTC	CSATYRETETQYF
-	TRBV20-1	-	12	TRBJ2-5	TGCAGTGCCCTTATAGCCGCGGAGACCCAGTACTTC	CSALIAAETQYF
few	TRBV6-5	-	18	TRBJ1-4	TGTGCCAGCAGTTACTCGATTCCAGGGTTCCAAGGGAATGAAAAACTGTTTTTT	CASSYSIPGFQGNEKLFF
-	TRBV3-1	-	12	TRBJ2-5	TGTGCCAGCAGCCGGCAACAAGAGACCCAGTACTTC	CASSRQQETQYF
many	TRBV18	-	14	TRBJ2-5	TGTGCCAGCTCGAAAACGGGGGTCCAAGAGACCCAGTACTTC	CASSKTGVQETQYF
many	TRBV6-2/TRBV6-3	TRBD2	14	TRBJ2-1	TGTGCCAGCAATCTAGCGGGAGAAGGGCATGAGCAGTTCTTC	CASNLAGEGHEQFF
-	TRBV5-1	TRBD1	15	TRBJ2-3	TGCGCCAGCAGCCCGCGGGACAGGGGGACGGGTACGCAGTATTTT	CASSPRDRGTGTQYF
many	TRBV20-1	TRBD1	15	TRBJ1-5	TGCAGTGCTAGACGACAGGGTAATAGCAATCAGCCCCAGCATTTT	CSARRQGNSNQPQHF
many	TRBV5-5	TRBD1	15	TRBJ1-4	TGTGCCAGCAGCGCAGGGGGCGCGACGGGTGAAAAACTGTTTTTT	CASSAGGATGEKLFF
-	TRBV4-3	-	15	TRBJ2-3	TGCGCCAGCAGCCAGGAACGGGGTTACAAGGATACGCAGTATTTT	CASSQERGYKDTQYF
many	TRBV11-2	TRBD2	14	TRBJ2-1	TGTGCCAGCAGCCTCCAGACTAGCGGCAATGAGCAGTTCTTC	CASSLQTSGNEQFF
many	TRBV20-1	TRBD2	18	TRBJ2-1	TGCAGTGCTCCGACTAGCGGGATGATGTGGAGCTCCTACAATGAGCAGTTCTTC	CSAPTSGMMWSSYNEQFF
many	TRBV5-6	-	13	TRBJ2-1	TGTGCCAGCAGCTTGGATCAGGGGATAGAGCAGTTCTTC	CASSLDQGIEQFF
-	TRBV20-1	-	16	TRBJ1-4	TGCAGTGCTACCGGACTGCCCCTTGCAACTAATGAAAAACTGTTTTTT	CSATGLPLATNEKLFF
few	TRBV12-3/TRBV12-4	-	17	TRBJ1-5	TGTGCCAGCAGTTTAGCTGTTTTGGCAGGACGCAATCAGCCCCAGCATTTT	CASSLAVLAGRNQPQHF
many	TRBV20-1	-	15	TRBJ2-2	TGCAGTGCTAGCCCCCGGACTATGAACACCGGGGAGCTGTTTTTT	CSASPRTMNTGELFF
-	TRBV12-3/TRBV12-4	TRBD1	13	TRBJ1-2	TGTGCCAGCAGTCCCGGGACAGGTCAGGGCTACACCTTC	CASSPGTGQGYTF
-	TRBV12-3/TRBV12-4	-	12	TRBJ2-1	TGTGCCAGCAGTACCGACTCCCCTGAGCAGTTCTTC	CASSTDSPEQFF
-	TRBV29-1	-	13	TRBJ2-3	TGCAGCGTTTCCGTGGGAAACACAGATACGCAGTATTTT	CSVSVGNTDTQYF
-	TRBV12-3/TRBV12-4	-	12	TRBJ1-5	TGTGCCAGCAGTTTCCGGGATCAGCCCCAGCATTTT	CASSFRDQPQHF
many	TRBV5-1	TRBD2	16	TRBJ2-1	TGCGCCAGCAGCTTGGCCCCGGTAGCGGGGAACAATGAGCAGTTCTTC	CASSLAPVAGNNEQFF